The clone carrying this TCR beta chain was recorded at least ten times. This record belongs to a study of regulatory T cells in long-lasting Graves disease. Library construction for TCR beta used iRepertoire HTBI primers and Arm-PCR of CDR3 regions. A single record per CDR3 protein comes from TCRdb applying MiXCR to the multiplex PCR reads. Among 400,000 to 550,000 distinct CDR3 sequences listed, roughly 15% were seen once. Trimming pared 5 bases from V and 4 bases from J, leaving 11 bases between. There are 13 residues in the CDR3. Germline-derived CDR1 and CDR2 are MNHEY and SMNVEV (reference sequence). Time point noted: newly diagnosed GD, antithyroid drugs for less than 3 months. RNA extracted from PBMCs served as the sequencing template. The data also belong to a second study, concerning T cells in Graves' hyperthyroidism and ophthalmopathy.

The chain couples TRBV27 to TRBJ1-1; D remains ambiguous. This TCR was recovered from a woman younger than 30 with Graves disease. Here the sequenced sample was peripheral blood mononuclear cells (PBMCs), taken at new diagnosis, from a patient treated with antithyroid drugs. Written as DNA, the CDR3 is TGTGCCAGCAGTGTGTTTTTGGGCACTGAAGCTTTCTTT. This translates into CASSVFLGTEAFF.